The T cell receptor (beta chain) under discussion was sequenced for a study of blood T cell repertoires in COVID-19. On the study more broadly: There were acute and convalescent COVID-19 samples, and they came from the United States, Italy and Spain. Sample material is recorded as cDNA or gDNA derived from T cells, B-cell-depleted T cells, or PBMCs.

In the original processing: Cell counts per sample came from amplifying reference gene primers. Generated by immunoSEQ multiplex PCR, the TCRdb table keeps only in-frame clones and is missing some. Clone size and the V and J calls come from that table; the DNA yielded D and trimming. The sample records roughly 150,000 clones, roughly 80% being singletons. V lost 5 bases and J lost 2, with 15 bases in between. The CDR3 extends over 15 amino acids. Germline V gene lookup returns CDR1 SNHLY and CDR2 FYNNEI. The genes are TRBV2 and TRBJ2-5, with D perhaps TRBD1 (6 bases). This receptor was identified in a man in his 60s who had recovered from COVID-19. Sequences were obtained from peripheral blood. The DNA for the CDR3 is TGTGCCAGCAGTACCGACAGGCAAGCTCAAGAGACCCAGTACTTC. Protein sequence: CASSTDRQAQETQYF.